One T cell receptor (beta chain) is described in this entry. Original processing methods: Researchers report that nucleated cell counts were estimated from reference gene primer amplification. The protocol was immunoSEQ multiplex PCR, while the TCRdb copy is restricted to in-frame clones and leaves out a portion. Clone size and V and J calls were adopted from that table, with D and trimming inferred from the DNA. The sample has 200,000 to 250,000 clones, roughly 90% seen once. The data belong to a study of blood T cell repertoires in COVID-19. Study in general: Samples of COVID-19 (acute and convalescent) were obtained from the United States, Italy and Spain. T cells, B-cell-depleted T cells, or PBMCs supplied cDNA or gDNA.

Sequenced material: peripheral blood. The clonotype originates from a woman between 35 and 50 years old with acute or convalescent COVID-19.

The CDR3 DNA reads TGTGCCAGCAGCTTAAGGGGTCAGGGCTCCAACGGCTACACCTTC. The encoded protein is CASSLRGQGSNGYTF. The J gene is TRBJ1-2, the V gene TRBV7-2; perhaps TRBD1 as D (5 bases). This CDR3 contains 15 residues. V was clipped by 2 bases and J by 8 bases, with 18 bases between them. Germline V gene sequence: CDR1 SGHTA, CDR2 FQGNSA.